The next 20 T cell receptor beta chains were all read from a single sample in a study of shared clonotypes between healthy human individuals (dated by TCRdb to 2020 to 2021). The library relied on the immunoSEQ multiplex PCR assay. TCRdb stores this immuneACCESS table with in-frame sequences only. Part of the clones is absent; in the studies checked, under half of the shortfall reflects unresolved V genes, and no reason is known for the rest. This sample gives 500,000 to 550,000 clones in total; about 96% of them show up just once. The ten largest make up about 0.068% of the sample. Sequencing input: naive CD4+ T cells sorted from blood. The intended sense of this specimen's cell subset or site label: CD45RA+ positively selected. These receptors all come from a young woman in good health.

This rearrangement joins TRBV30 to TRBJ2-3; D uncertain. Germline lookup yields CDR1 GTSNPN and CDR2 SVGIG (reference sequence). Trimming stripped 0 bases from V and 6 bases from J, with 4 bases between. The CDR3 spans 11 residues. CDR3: CAWSVGDTQYF. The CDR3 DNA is TGTGCCTGGAGTGTGGGTGATACGCAGTATTTT.

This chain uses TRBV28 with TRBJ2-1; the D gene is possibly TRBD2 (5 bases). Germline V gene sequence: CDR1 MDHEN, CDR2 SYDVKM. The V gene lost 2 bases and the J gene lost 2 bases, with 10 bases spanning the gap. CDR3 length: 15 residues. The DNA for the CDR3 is TGTGCCAGCAGTTTAGAACTAGAGCCCTACAATGAGCAGTTCTTC. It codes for CASSLELEPYNEQFF.

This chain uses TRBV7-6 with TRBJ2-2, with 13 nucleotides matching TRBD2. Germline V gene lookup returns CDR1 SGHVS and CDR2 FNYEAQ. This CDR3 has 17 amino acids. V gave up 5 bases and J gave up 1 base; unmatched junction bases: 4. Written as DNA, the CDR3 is TGTGCCAGCAGCACCTGGACTAGCGGGGGGAACACCGGGGAGCTGTTTTTT. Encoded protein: CASSTWTSGGNTGELFF.

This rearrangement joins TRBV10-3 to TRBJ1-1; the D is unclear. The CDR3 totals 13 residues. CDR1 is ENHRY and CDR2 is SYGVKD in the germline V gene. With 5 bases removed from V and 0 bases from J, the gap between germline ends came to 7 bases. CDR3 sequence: CAISPRMNTEAFF. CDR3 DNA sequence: TGTGCCATCAGTCCGCGGATGAACACTGAAGCTTTCTTT.

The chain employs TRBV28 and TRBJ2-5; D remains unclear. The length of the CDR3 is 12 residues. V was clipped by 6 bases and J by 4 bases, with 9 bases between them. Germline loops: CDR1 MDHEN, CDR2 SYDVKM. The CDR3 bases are TGTGCCAGCAGGCAGGATGGAGAGACCCAGTACTTC. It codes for CASRQDGETQYF.

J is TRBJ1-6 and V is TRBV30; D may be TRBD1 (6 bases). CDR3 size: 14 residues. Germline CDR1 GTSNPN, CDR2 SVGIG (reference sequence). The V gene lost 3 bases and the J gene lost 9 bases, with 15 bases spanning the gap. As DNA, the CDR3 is TGTGCCTGGAGCATACAGGGTCGAGGTTCACCCCTCCACTTT. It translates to CAWSIQGRGSPLHF. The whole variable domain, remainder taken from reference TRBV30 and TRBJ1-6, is SQTIHQWPATLVQPVGSPLSLECTVEGTSNPNLYWYRQAAGRGLQLLFYSVGIGQISSEVPQNLSASRPQDRQFILSSKKLLLSDSGFYLCAWSIQGRGSPLHFGNGTRLTVT.

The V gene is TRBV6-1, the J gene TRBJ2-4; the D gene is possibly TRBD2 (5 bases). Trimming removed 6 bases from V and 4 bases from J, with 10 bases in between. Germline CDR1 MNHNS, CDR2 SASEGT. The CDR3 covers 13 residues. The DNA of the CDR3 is TGTGCCAGCAGGTTGGGCGGGAAAAACATTCAGTACTTC. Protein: CASRLGGKNIQYF.

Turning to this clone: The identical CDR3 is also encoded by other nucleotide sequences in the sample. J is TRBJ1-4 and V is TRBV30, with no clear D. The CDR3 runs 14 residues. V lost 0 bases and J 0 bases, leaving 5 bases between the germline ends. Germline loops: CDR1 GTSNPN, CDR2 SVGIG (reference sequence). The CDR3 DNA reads TGTGCCTGGAGTGTGTTACCAACTAATGAAAAACTGTTTTTT. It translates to CAWSVLPTNEKLFF.

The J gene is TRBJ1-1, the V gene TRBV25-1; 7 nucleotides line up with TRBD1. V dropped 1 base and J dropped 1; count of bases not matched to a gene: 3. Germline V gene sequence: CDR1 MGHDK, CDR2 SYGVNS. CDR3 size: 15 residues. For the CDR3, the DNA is TGTGCCAGCAGTGAATCCGGGACAGCGAACACTGAAGCTTTCTTT. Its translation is CASSESGTANTEAFF.

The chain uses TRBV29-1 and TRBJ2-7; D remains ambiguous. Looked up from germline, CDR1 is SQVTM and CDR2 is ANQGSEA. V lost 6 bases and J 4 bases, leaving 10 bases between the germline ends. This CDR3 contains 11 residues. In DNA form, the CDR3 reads TGCAGCGTCGAGACTCGTTACGAGCAGTACTTC. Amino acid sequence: CSVETRYEQYF.

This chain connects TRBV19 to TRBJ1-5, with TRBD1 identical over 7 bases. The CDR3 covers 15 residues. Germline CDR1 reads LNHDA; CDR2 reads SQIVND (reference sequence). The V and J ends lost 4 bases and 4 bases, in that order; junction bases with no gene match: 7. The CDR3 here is CASSTDRARNQPQHF. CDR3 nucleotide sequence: TGTGCCAGTAGTACCGACAGGGCGAGAAATCAGCCCCAGCATTTT.

CDR3 region: CAISQTVNTEAFF. The CDR3 nucleotides read TGTGCCATCAGCCAGACAGTGAACACTGAAGCTTTCTTT. The chain has TRBV10-3 and TRBJ1-1; D is perhaps TRBD1 (5 bases). There are 13 residues in the CDR3. V lost 6 bases and J 0 bases, leaving 8 bases between the germline ends. Germline CDR1 is ENHRY and CDR2 is SYGVKD.

The CDR3 here is CASSVHRTEVDEQYF. CDR3 DNA sequence: TGTGCCAGCAGTGTACACCGGACTGAAGTAGACGAGCAGTACTTC. The gene calls are TRBV6-1 and TRBJ2-7; D perhaps matches TRBD2 (5 bases). The CDR3 has 15 residues. V gave up 4 bases and J gave up 5 bases, with 18 bases separating them. Germline V lookup: CDR1 MNHNS, CDR2 SASEGT.

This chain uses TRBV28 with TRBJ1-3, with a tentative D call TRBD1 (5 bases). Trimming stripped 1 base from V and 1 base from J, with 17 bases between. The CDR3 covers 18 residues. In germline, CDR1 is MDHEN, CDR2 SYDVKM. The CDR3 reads CASSLSAGTVLSGNTIYF. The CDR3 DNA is TGTGCCAGCAGTTTATCTGCAGGGACGGTTCTTTCTGGAAACACCATATATTTT.

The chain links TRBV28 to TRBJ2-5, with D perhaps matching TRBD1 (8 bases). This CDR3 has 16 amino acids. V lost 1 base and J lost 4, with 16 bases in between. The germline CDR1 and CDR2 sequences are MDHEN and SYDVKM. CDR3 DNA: TGTGCCAGCAGTTTATTGTACAGGGGGGGAAGAGAGACCCAGTACTTC. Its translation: CASSLLYRGGRETQYF.

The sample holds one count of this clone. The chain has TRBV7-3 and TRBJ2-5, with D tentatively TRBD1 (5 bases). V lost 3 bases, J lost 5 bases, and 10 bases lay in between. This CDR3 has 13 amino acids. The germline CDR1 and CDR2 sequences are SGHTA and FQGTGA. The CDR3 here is CASSFRQGETQYF. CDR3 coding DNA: TGTGCCAGCAGCTTCCGGCAGGGCGAGACCCAGTACTTC.

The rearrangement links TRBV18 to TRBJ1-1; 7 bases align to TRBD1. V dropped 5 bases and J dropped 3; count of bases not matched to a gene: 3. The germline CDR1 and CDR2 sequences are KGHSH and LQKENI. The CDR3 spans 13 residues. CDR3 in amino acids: CASSSTGDTEAFF. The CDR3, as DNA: TGTGCCAGCTCATCCACAGGGGACACTGAAGCTTTCTTT.

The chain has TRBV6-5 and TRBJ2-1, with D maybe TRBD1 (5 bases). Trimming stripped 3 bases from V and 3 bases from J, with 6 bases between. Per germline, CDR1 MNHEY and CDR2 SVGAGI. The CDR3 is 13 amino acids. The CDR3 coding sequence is TGTGCCAGCAGTTATGACAGCTACAATGAGCAGTTCTTC. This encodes CASSYDSYNEQFF.

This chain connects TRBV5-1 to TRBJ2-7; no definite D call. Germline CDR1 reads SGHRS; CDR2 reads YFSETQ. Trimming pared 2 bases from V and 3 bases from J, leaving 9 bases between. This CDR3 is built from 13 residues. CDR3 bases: TGCGCCAGCAGCTTACCGACAAACTACGAGCAGTACTTC. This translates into CASSLPTNYEQYF.

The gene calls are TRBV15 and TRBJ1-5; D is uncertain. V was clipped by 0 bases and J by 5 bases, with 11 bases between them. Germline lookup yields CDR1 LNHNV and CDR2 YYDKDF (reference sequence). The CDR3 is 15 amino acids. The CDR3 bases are TGTGCCACCAGCAGAGATTTACGGGGTCATCAGCCCCAGCATTTT. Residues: CATSRDLRGHQPQHF.